This TCR beta chain was captured by sequencing in a study of early T cells in non-severe SARS-CoV-2 infection. Overall study: Unsorted whole blood bulk RNA was sequenced, with unpaired chains.

TCRdb used MiXCR to reprocess the 5' RACE reads, holding one entry per CDR3 protein. The data hold about 25,000 distinct CDR3 sequences, with around 4.4% observed a single time. This CDR3 spans 15 amino acids. V lost 5 bases to trimming and J lost 4 bases; unmatched junction nucleotides: 5. The V gene's germline CDR1 is LNHDA and CDR2 SQIVND (reference sequence). This clonotype showed up many times. The chain joins TRBV19 to TRBJ1-4, with 9 bases that match TRBD1. The sequenced sample consisted of whole blood. The origin of this receptor is an adult who was a healthcare worker with PCR-confirmed SARS-CoV-2 infection or an uninfected control (not recorded which). DNA of the CDR3: TGTGCCAGTAGTCCAGCGGGACAGGGTAATGAAAAACTGTTTTTT. Amino acids: CASSPAGQGNEKLFF.